Each of the 6 T cell receptor beta chains below was sequenced from the same sample in a study of T cells in Graves' hyperthyroidism and ophthalmopathy. Amplified TCR beta CDR3 regions came from RNA transcripts. The study used the HTBI primer set for a first-round RT-PCR of the TCR CDR3. One entry per CDR3 protein results from TCRdb running MiXCR on the multiplex PCR reads. The data contain about 270,000 distinct CDR3 sequences, over 20% of them singletons. Sequencing used blood. Every receptor here comes from a man aged 25 to 40 with Graves' ophthalmopathy.

The V call is TRBV7-3, the J call TRBJ2-5; weak D call: TRBD1 (5 bases). CDR3 length equals 13 residues. Looked up from germline, CDR1 is SGHTA and CDR2 is FQGTGA. V was cut by 5 bases and J by 14 bases, with 21 bases left in between. CDR3 sequence reads: CASSTKRWAGCYF. For the CDR3, the DNA is TGTGCCAGCAGCACGAAACGGTGGGCAGGGTGTTACTTC.

This clonotype was recorded at least ten times. This chain connects TRBV3-1 to TRBJ2-1; D assignment may be TRBD1 or TRBD2 (6 bases each). This CDR3 region has 15 residues. Between the trimmed V and J ends, which lost 8 bases and 6 bases, there was a span of 20 bases. From germline, CDR1 is LGHDT and CDR2 YNNKEL (reference sequence). The CDR3 DNA is TGTGCCAGCGTGGGGGGCCCACTAGCCGGCAATGAGCAGTTCTTC. This translates into CASVGGPLAGNEQFF.

As concerns this clonotype: A read error may explain this, as a much larger clone is one base away. J is TRBJ2-1 and V is TRBV12-3 or TRBV12-4; D ambiguous. V gave up 2 bases and J gave up 1 base, with 12 bases separating them. The length of the CDR3 is 16 residues. The CDR3 protein is CASSLRLWASYNEQFF. The CDR3 bases are TGTGCCAGCAGTTTAAGGTTGTGGGCTTCCTACAATGAGCAGTTCTTC.

The chain employs TRBV7-9 and TRBJ2-1; D is uncertain. V lost 1 base, J lost 6 bases, and 10 bases lay in between. CDR3 length: 14 residues. Germline CDR1 is SEHNR and CDR2 is FQNEAQ (reference sequence). CDR3 bases: TGTGCCAGCAGCTTAGTGCGCCAAATCAATGAGCAGTTCTTC. It is translated as CASSLVRQINEQFF.

CDR3 sequence reads: CASSGATASGEQYF. The CDR3 DNA reads as TGTGCCAGCAGCGGGGCAACGGCCTCGGGAGAGCAGTACTTC. The chain carries TRBV9 and TRBJ2-7; D may be TRBD2 (5 bases). This CDR3 has 14 amino acids. V was clipped by 3 bases and J by 7 bases, with 17 bases between them. CDR1 and CDR2 from the germline V gene are SGDLS and YYNGEE.

This clonotype was detected many times. The V and J genes are TRBV20-1 and TRBJ1-2; no clear D gene. This CDR3 is 11 amino acids long. Germline V lookup: CDR1 DFQATT, CDR2 SNEGSKA (reference sequence). The ends were cut back, 0 bases at V and 8 bases at J, with 7 bases in the middle. The CDR3 is CSARDLWGYTF. DNA for the CDR3: TGCAGTGCTAGAGATCTGTGGGGCTACACCTTC.